A selection of T cell receptor beta chains follows, all from one sample in a study of cytomegalovirus exposure and HLA in healthy donors. Method: immunoSEQ multiplex PCR; TCRdb's copy keeps in-frame clones and lacks some. The table records under 200,000 clones, over 85% of them present only once. Source material: PBMCs. These receptors were taken from a man younger than 35 in good health and CMV-seropositive. Each CDR3 is given with its conserved first and last residue.

V gene	CDR3 protein
TRBV5-1	CASNTAPGQGITYNEQFF
TRBV6-5	CASKSTGENGYTF
TRBV30	CAWSGGAGKGETQYF
TRBV10-3	CAISETSGYSYEQYF
TRBV27	CASRLAGSVDNEQFF
TRBV6-1	CASSEQGRETQYF
TRBV5-6	CASSLGDRGQGGELFF
TRBV5-6	CASSSALGQLSGQYF
TRBV27	CASSLRGLAGGVSYEQYF
TRBV9	CASSMTSGDQMTQYF
TRBV9	CASSVQESGTYGYTF
TRBV10-3	CAISEYGGLAQETQYF
TRBV5-1	CASSRDVAMQETQYF
TRBV5-1	CASSLGGVQSDEQFF
TRBV27	CASSNMFHTGELFF
TRBV7-2	CASSIDRGTYNEQFF
TRBV5-6	CASSSGQVGEQYF
TRBV7-9	CASSLANRGPLDEQYF
TRBV7-9	CASSLGYVANADTQYF
TRBV10-1	CASSGLAGVYEQYF
TRBV27	CASSSSNRAETQYF
TRBV28	CASSYRGTGFQPQHF
TRBV28	CASSLTGRTLNEQFF
TRBV28	CASRSGGAGELFF
TRBV18	CASSPSRMSNEQFF
TRBV29-1	CSVRIRVGQDGYTF
TRBV29-1	CSARTGFETQYF
TRBV19	CASSDGLSSGNTIYF
TRBV5-6	CASSLLATEAFF